The text below deals with one T cell receptor (beta chain). Repertoires were generated with immunoSEQ multiplex PCR, while TCRdb's copy carries only in-frame clones and drops some. This sample has roughly 120,000 clones, with roughly nine tenths found just once. This sample was included in a study of T cell responses to AZD1222 COVID-19 vaccine. CDR1 and CDR2 (germline): KGHSH, LQKENI. V was trimmed by 5 bases and J by 6 bases, leaving 10 bases between them. The CDR3 contains 13 residues. The chain combines TRBV18 with TRBJ1-4; D gene ambiguous. This material consisted of peripheral blood, taken on day 0 of AZD1222 vaccination. The clonotype was recovered from an adult in good health. In DNA form, the CDR3 reads TGTGCCAGCTCATTCTACCGGGATGAAAAACTGTTTTTT. This gives the protein CASSFYRDEKLFF.